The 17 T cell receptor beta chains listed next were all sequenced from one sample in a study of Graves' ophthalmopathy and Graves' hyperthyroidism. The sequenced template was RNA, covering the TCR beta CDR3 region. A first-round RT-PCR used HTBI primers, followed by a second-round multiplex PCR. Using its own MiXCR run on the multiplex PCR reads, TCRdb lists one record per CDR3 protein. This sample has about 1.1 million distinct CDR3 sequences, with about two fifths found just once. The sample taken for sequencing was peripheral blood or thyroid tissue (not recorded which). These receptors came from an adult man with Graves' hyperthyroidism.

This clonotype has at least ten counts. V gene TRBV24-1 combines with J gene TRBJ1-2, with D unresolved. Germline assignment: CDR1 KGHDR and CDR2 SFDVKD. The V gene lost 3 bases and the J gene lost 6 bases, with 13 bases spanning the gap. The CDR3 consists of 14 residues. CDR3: CATSDKLGLHGYTF. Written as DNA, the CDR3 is TGTGCCACCAGTGATAAACTGGGTTTGCATGGCTACACCTTC.

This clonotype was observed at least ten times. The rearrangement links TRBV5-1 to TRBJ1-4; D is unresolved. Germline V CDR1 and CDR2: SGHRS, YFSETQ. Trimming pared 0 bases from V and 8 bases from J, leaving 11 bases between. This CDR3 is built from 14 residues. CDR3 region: CASSLGGNQEKLFF. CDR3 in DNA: TGCGCCAGCAGCTTGGGGGGAAACCAAGAAAAACTGTTTTTT.

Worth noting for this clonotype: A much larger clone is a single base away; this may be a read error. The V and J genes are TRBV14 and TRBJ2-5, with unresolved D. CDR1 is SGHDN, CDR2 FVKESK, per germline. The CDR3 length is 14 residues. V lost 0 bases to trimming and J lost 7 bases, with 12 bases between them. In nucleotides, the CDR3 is TGTGCCAGCAGCCAAGACCAGGTAGTAAGGACCCAGTACTTC. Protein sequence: CASSQDQVVRTQYF.

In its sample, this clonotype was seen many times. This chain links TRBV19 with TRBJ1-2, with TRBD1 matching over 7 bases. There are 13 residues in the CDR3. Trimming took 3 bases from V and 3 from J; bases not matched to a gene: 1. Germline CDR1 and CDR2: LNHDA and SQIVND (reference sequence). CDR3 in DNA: TGTGCCAGTAGTATCGGACAGGACTATGGCTACACCTTC. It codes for CASSIGQDYGYTF. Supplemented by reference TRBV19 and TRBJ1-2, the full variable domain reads DGGITQSPKYLFRKEGQNVTLSCEQNLNHDAMYWYRQDPGQGLRLIYYSQIVNDFQKGDIAEGYSVSREKKESFPLTVTSAQKNPTAFYLCASSIGQDYGYTFGSGTRLTVV.

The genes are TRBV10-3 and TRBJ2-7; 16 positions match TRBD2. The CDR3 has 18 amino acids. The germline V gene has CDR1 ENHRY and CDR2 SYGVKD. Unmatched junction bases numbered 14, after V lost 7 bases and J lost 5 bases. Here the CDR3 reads CAITPGGTSGRVEHEQYF. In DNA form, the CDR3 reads TGTGCCATCACCCCTGGGGGGACTAGCGGGAGGGTGGAGCACGAGCAGTACTTC.

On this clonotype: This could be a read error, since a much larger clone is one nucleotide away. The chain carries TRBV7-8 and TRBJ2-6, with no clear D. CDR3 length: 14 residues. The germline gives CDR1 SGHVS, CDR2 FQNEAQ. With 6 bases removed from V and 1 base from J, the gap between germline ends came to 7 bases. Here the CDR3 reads CASRSTSGANVLTF. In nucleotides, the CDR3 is TGTGCCAGCAGGTCCACTTCTGGGGCCAACGTCCTGACTTTC.

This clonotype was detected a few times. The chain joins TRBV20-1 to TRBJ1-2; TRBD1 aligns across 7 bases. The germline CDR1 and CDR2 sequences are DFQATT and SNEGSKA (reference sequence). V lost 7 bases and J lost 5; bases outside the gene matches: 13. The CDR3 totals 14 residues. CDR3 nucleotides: TGCAGTGTCCAAACCAGGGGGATCTTGTATGGCTACACCTTC. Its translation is CSVQTRGILYGYTF.

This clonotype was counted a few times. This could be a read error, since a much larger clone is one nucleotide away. The CDR3 sequence: CASSEEVNYGYTF. The CDR3 nucleotides are TGTGCCAGCAGTGAAGAGGTTAACTATGGCTACACCTTC. The rearrangement uses TRBV2 and TRBJ1-2, with D hard to call. Trimming pared 1 base from V and 1 base from J, leaving 4 bases between. This CDR3 has 13 residues. The germline V gene has CDR1 SNHLY and CDR2 FYNNEI.

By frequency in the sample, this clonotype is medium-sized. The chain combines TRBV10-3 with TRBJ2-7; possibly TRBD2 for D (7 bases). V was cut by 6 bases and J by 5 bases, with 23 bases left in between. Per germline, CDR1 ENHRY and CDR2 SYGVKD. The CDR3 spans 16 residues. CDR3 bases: TGTGCCATCAGGGCGGGGGCGGGACCCGGCGGGCACGAGCAGTACTTC. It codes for CAIRAGAGPGGHEQYF.

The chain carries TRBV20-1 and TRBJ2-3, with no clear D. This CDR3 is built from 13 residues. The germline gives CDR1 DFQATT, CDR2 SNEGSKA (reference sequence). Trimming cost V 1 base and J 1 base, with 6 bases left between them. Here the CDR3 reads CSARVVGTDTQYF. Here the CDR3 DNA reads TGCAGTGCTAGAGTGGTTGGCACAGATACGCAGTATTTT.

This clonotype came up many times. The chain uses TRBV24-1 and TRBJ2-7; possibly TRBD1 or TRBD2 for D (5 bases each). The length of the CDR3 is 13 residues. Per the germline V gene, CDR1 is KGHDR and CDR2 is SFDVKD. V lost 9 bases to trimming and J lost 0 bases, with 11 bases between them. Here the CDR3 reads CATGTPVSYEQYF. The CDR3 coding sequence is TGTGCCACCGGGACGCCGGTCTCCTACGAGCAGTACTTC.

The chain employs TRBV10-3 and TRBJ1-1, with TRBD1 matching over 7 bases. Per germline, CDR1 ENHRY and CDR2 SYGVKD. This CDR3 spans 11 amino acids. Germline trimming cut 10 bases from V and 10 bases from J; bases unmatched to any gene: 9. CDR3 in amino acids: CATKTGASAFF. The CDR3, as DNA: TGTGCCACCAAAACAGGGGCATCAGCTTTCTTT.

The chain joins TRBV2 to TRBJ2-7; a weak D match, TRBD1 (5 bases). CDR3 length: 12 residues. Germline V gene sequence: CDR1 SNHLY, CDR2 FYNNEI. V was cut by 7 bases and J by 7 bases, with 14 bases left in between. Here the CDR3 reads CASNQKTAEQYF. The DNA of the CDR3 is TGTGCCAGCAACCAAAAGACAGCGGAGCAGTACTTC.

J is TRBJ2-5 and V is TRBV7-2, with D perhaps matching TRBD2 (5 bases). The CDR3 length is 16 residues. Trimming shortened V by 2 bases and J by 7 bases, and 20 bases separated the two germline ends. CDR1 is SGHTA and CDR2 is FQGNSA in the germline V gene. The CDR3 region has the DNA TGTGCCAGCAGCTTATTTATGGGTGCAGGCGAGGGGACCCAGTACTTC. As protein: CASSLFMGAGEGTQYF.

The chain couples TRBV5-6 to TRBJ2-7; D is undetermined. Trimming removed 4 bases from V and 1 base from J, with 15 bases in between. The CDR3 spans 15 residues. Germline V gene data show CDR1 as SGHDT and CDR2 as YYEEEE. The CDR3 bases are TGTGCCAGCAGCGCGGCCGGTCATTCGTCCTACGAGCAGTACTTC. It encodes CASSAAGHSSYEQYF.

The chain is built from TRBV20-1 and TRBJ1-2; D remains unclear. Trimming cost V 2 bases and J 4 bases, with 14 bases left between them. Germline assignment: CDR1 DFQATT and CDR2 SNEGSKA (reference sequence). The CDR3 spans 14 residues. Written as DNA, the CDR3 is TGCAGTGCTAGACAGACCCAGACGGTCTATGGCTACACCTTC. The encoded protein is CSARQTQTVYGYTF.

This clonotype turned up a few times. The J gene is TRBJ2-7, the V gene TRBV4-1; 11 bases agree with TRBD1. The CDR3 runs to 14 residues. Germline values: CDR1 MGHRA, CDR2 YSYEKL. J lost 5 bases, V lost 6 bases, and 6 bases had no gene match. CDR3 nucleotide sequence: TGCGCCAGCAGACGGACAGGGGGCATGAACGAGCAGTACTTC. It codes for CASRRTGGMNEQYF.